The present TCR beta chain was sequenced within a study of blood T cell repertoires in COVID-19. Study in general: Some COVID-19 samples were acute and others convalescent; all came from the United States, Italy and Spain. In each case, the material was cDNA or gDNA derived from T cells, B-cell-depleted T cells, or PBMCs.

As originally analysed: Estimated nucleated cell counts came from reference gene primer amplification. Method: immunoSEQ multiplex PCR; TCRdb's copy keeps in-frame clones and lacks some. V and J calls and clone size come straight from that table; D and trimming were deduced from the DNA. The profile shows 300,000 to 400,000 clones, roughly nine tenths of them singletons. The CDR3 extends over 11 amino acids. Trimming removed 6 bases from V and 7 bases from J, with 9 bases in between. CDR1 LNHDA and CDR2 SQIVND come from the germline V gene (reference sequence). The rearrangement joins TRBV19 to TRBJ1-2; TRBD1 might be the D (5 bases). Material for sequencing was PBMCs or T cells enriched from blood (not recorded which). The source of this sequence is a man aged 18 to 35 who had recovered from COVID-19. The CDR3 DNA reads as TGTGCCAGTAGCCTCGGGGGTGGCTACACCTTC. Translation gives CASSLGGGYTF.